This T cell receptor (beta chain) was sequenced for a study of beta chain features in type 1 diabetes. TCRB transcripts that were expressed got sequenced, as all of the isolated RNA had been reverse transcribed. Here immunoSEQ multiplex PCR was the method, and the copy in TCRdb shows in-frame clones only, minus some. The sample carries under 900,000 clones, 17% recorded once. From germline, CDR1 is PRHDT and CDR2 FYEKMQ (reference sequence). The CDR3 sequence is 20 residues long. Between the trimmed V and J ends, which lost 5 bases and 4 bases, there was a span of 32 bases. This sequence originates from a young woman in good health. V usage is TRBV13 and J usage is TRBJ1-2; the D is unclear. Sequencing was carried out using naive CD4+ T cells from blood. CDR3: CASSPLLKGRNKFDFYGYTF. In nucleotides, the CDR3 is TGTGCCAGCAGCCCCCTACTGAAAGGACGGAACAAATTCGACTTCTATGGCTACACCTTC.